These 18 T cell receptor beta chains were all obtained from the same sample, sequenced in a study of T cell responses to AZD1222 COVID-19 vaccine. The repertoire was sequenced with immunoSEQ multiplex PCR; TCRdb's copy has only in-frame clones and lacks some. The sample has more than 80,000 clones; around 89% are singletons. Sequenced material: peripheral blood, taken 28 days after the second AZD1222 dose. The receptor set was obtained from an adult who received the AZD1222 COVID-19 vaccine.

The chain couples TRBV7-2 to TRBJ2-5; D possibly corresponds to TRBD1 (6 bases). The CDR3 contains 14 residues. The germline V gene has CDR1 SGHTA and CDR2 FQGNSA. The V and J ends lost 4 bases and 1 base respectively, with 10 bases between them. The CDR3: CASSSRGIQETQYF. CDR3 DNA: TGTGCCAGCAGCTCTAGGGGGATCCAAGAGACCCAGTACTTC.

The rearrangement joins TRBV27 to TRBJ1-5; D possibly corresponds to TRBD1 (5 bases). With 5 bases removed from V and 0 bases from J, the gap between germline ends came to 14 bases. CDR3 size: 16 residues. Germline V CDR1 and CDR2: MNHEY, SMNVEV (reference sequence). In nucleotides, the CDR3 is TGTGCCAGCAGTCCCCGTGGGGGGATTAGCAATCAGCCCCAGCATTTT. It encodes CASSPRGGISNQPQHF.

The DNA for the CDR3 is TGTGCCAGCAGCTTCTTGGTACAGGGCTACACCTTC. It is translated as CASSFLVQGYTF. The chain combines TRBV7-2 with TRBJ1-2, with D hard to call. Germline CDR1 and CDR2: SGHTA and FQGNSA. CDR3 length: 12 amino acids. V was clipped by 3 bases and J by 8 bases, with 10 bases between them.

This clone was seen just once. The chain has TRBV4-3 and TRBJ2-7; a weak D match, TRBD2 (5 bases). The germline V and J ends were trimmed by 1 base and 0 bases, with 10 bases remaining between them. Germline V lookup: CDR1 LGHNA, CDR2 YSLEER. The CDR3 totals 15 residues. This CDR3 is CASSQGGLPSYEQYF. The CDR3 coding sequence is TGCGCCAGCAGCCAAGGAGGGCTTCCCTCCTACGAGCAGTACTTC.

J is TRBJ1-2 and V is TRBV6-5; a possible D gene is TRBD1 (5 bases). Per germline, CDR1 MNHEY and CDR2 SVGAGI. The CDR3 spans 15 residues. V was cut by 5 bases and J by 0 bases, with 13 bases left in between. The CDR3 is CASSPRDSTNYGYTF. CDR3 nucleotides: TGTGCCAGCAGTCCACGAGACAGTACTAACTATGGCTACACCTTC.

In nucleotides, the CDR3 is TGTGCCAGTAGCCCCCGGGACCTTAATGAAAAACTGTTTTTT. Encoded protein: CASSPRDLNEKLFF. The chain couples TRBV19 to TRBJ1-4; D possibly corresponds to TRBD1 (5 bases). Trimming left V 6 bases short and J 4 bases short, with 12 bases between. This CDR3 comprises 14 residues. CDR1 LNHDA and CDR2 SQIVND come from the germline V gene (reference sequence).

The rearrangement joins TRBV6-5 to TRBJ1-4; D possibly corresponds to TRBD1 (5 bases). CDR1 and CDR2 from the germline V gene are MNHEY and SVGAGI. The germline V and J ends were trimmed by 8 bases and 2 bases, with 15 bases remaining between them. The length of the CDR3 is 15 residues. CDR3: CASYPGGGTNEKLFF. Here the CDR3 DNA reads TGTGCCAGCTACCCGGGGGGTGGTACTAATGAAAAACTGTTTTTT.

In this sample, this clone turned up once. The chain joins TRBV7-6 to TRBJ2-3; D not certain. The CDR3 covers 16 residues. The germline CDR1 and CDR2 sequences are SGHVS and FNYEAQ. The germline V and J ends were trimmed by 2 bases and 3 bases, with 15 bases remaining between them. The CDR3 loop is CASSLLGDAHTDTQYF. In DNA, the CDR3 is TGTGCCAGCAGCTTACTTGGAGACGCGCATACAGATACGCAGTATTTT.

In regard to this clone: This same CDR3 is encoded by further DNA sequences in the sample. The chain combines TRBV9 with TRBJ2-5; 8 bases are a match to TRBD2. CDR1 and CDR2 (germline): SGDLS, YYNGEE. V was pared by 0 bases and J by 2 bases, with 3 bases of the junction left unmatched. There are 15 residues in the CDR3. The CDR3 protein is CASSVGGGPQETQYF. DNA for the CDR3: TGTGCCAGCAGCGTAGGCGGGGGGCCACAAGAGACCCAGTACTTC.

J is TRBJ2-2 and V is TRBV30, with D unresolved. V gave up 0 bases and J gave up 2 bases, with 13 bases separating them. The CDR3 consists of 16 residues. Per the germline V gene, CDR1 is GTSNPN and CDR2 is SVGIG (reference sequence). The DNA for the CDR3 is TGTGCCTGGAGTGTAAACCCTATTACTAACACCGGGGAGCTGTTTTTT. Protein product: CAWSVNPITNTGELFF.

This chain links TRBV19 with TRBJ2-7, with TRBD1 as a possible D gene (6 bases). The CDR3 covers 13 residues. Per germline, CDR1 LNHDA and CDR2 SQIVND (reference sequence). With 3 bases removed from V and 7 bases from J, the gap between germline ends came to 13 bases. Here the CDR3 reads CASSILAGEEQYF. For the CDR3, the DNA is TGTGCCAGTAGTATTCTGGCAGGGGAAGAGCAGTACTTC.

This chain joins TRBV28 and TRBJ2-3, with D tentatively TRBD1 (6 bases). The CDR3 has 14 amino acids. Germline V lookup: CDR1 MDHEN, CDR2 SYDVKM. V gave up 9 bases and J gave up 2 bases, with 15 bases separating them. CDR3 DNA sequence: TGTGCCAGTTACCTGGGACAAGACACAGATACGCAGTATTTT. It encodes CASYLGQDTDTQYF.

The chain has TRBV30 and TRBJ1-4; D call uncertain. The CDR3 loop spans 14 amino acids. The germline V and J ends were trimmed by 5 bases and 0 bases, with 10 bases remaining between them. CDR1 is GTSNPN and CDR2 is SVGIG in the germline V gene (reference sequence). The CDR3 loop reads CAWHKMATNEKLFF. Written as DNA, the CDR3 is TGTGCCTGGCACAAAATGGCAACTAATGAAAAACTGTTTTTT.

The chain joins TRBV15 to TRBJ2-7; tentatively, D is TRBD2 (6 bases). The CDR3 is made up of 15 amino acids. CDR1 is LNHNV and CDR2 is YYDKDF in the germline V gene (reference sequence). Trimming took 5 bases from V and 2 from J, leaving 16 bases between them. CDR3 DNA: TGTGCCACCAGCCCGCGGGACCACAACCCCTACGAGCAGTACTTC. Protein: CATSPRDHNPYEQYF.

This rearrangement joins TRBV2 to TRBJ2-3; 7 positions agree with TRBD2. CDR1 and CDR2 (germline): SNHLY, FYNNEI. The CDR3 extends over 15 amino acids. V was clipped by 2 bases and J by 1 base; unmatched bases: 3. CDR3 sequence reads: CASSERTSGTDTQYF. Written as DNA, the CDR3 is TGTGCCAGCAGTGAACGTACTAGCGGCACAGATACGCAGTATTTT.

The V call is TRBV6-2 or TRBV6-3, the J call TRBJ2-3, with D maybe TRBD2 (5 bases). Germline V gives CDR1 MNHEY, CDR2 SVGEGT. Trimming cost V 5 bases and J 2 bases, with 11 bases left between them. CDR3 length equals 14 residues. The CDR3 reads CASSSSGFTDTQYF. The CDR3 nucleotides read TGTGCCAGCAGTAGTTCGGGATTCACAGATACGCAGTATTTT.

This chain joins TRBV21-1 and TRBJ2-7; the DNA was not used to check the table's D call, TRBD2. TRBV21-1 is classified as a pseudogene. CDR3 length: 18 residues. CDR3 in amino acids: CASSNGHPSRVDSYEQYF. The DNA of the CDR3 is TGTGCCAGCAGCAATGGGCACCCTAGCCGGGTCGACTCCTACGAGCAGTACTTC.

V gene TRBV29-1 combines with J gene TRBJ2-7, with D perhaps matching TRBD1 or TRBD2 (7 bases each). CDR3 length: 13 residues. CDR1 and CDR2 from the germline V gene are SQVTM and ANQGSEA. Trimming left V 5 bases short and J 6 bases short, with 17 bases between. The CDR3 is CSVLDREGREQYF. In DNA, the CDR3 is TGCAGCGTTCTTGACAGGGAGGGTCGCGAGCAGTACTTC.